This T cell receptor beta chain appears in the sequencing data of a study of T cell repertoires in cytomegalovirus infection. In the study overall: Shared public TCR beta signatures pointed to both CMV infection and a matching HLA type. Study findings and constraints: Pooled public TCR beta family frequency picked out CMV carriers with the relevant HLA. Ex vivo responses were dominated by HLA-C-restricted CMV-specific TCR beta clonotypes.

In TCRdb, the reads were re-called with MiXCR into one record per CDR3 protein. The data hold about 310,000 distinct CDR3 sequences, with 9.6% observed a single time. This clonotype was observed at least ten times. Its matching antigen is unknown. This sequence was found in a human donor in good health (CMV status not recorded). Some clones in this sample may be carry-over from other donors' samples. The sequencing input was PBMCs.

The CDR3 spells CSARGQGSPSYEQYF. The CDR3 bases are TGCAGTGCCCGCGGACAGGGAAGCCCCAGCTACGAGCAGTACTTC. The chain has TRBV20-1 and TRBJ2-7; 8 bases fit TRBD1. The CDR3 runs 15 residues. Losses at the gene ends were 6 bases for V and 3 bases for J; bases not matched to a gene: 13. Germline CDR1 DFQATT, CDR2 SNEGSKA (reference sequence).